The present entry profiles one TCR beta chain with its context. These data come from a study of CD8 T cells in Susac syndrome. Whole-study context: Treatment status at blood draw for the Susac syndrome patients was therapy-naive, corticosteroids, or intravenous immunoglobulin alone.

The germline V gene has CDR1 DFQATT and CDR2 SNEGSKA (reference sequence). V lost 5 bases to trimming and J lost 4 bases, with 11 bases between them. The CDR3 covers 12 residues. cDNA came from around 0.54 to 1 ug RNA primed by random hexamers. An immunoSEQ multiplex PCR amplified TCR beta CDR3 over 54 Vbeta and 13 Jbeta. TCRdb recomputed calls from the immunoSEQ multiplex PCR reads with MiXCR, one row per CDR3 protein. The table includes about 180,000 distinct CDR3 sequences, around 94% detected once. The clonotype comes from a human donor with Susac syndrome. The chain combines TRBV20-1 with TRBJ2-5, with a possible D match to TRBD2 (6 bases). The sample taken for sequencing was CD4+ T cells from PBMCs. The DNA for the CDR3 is TGCAGTGCTCAACTGGGGGGAGAGACCCAGTACTTC. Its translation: CSAQLGGETQYF.